These T cell receptor beta chains were read from a single sample in a study of T cell changes during pregnancy in multiple sclerosis. Clones were sequenced by immunoSEQ multiplex PCR, and TCRdb holds only the in-frame ones, with some missing. The sample lists more than 40,000 clones; approximately 92% were seen once. Sample: CD4+ T cells from peripheral blood mononuclear cells, taken in the third trimester of pregnancy. Receptors originate from a female donor with multiple sclerosis, enrolled in a pregnancy study. Each CDR3 is given without its conserved first and last residue. D genes are given only for firm matches.

V gene	J gene	D gene	CDR3 protein
TRBV5-6	TRBJ2-1	TRBD2	ASSSGLAGERGSYNEQF
TRBV7-9	TRBJ1-5	.	ASSSSGVDQPQH
TRBV28	TRBJ2-7	.	ASSPRDTDYEQY
TRBV18	TRBJ2-5	TRBD1	ASSPKGQSGETQY
TRBV4-1	TRBJ2-1	TRBD2	ASSQGGLVYNEQF
TRBV7-2	TRBJ2-1	TRBD2	ASSLVAASGNEQF
TRBV5-6	TRBJ1-2	.	ASTIEAIRDSYGYT
TRBV7-6	TRBJ2-1	TRBD2	ASSSLSGRAVEQF
TRBV27	TRBJ2-7	TRBD1	ASSSWTGKEQY
TRBV28	TRBJ2-3	.	ASRERSLEPQY
TRBV2	TRBJ2-5	TRBD2	AMTSGQETQY
TRBV9	TRBJ2-6	.	ASKFWYKQSRANVLT
TRBV25-1	TRBJ2-5	TRBD2	ASSVTGTRQETQY
TRBV7-8	TRBJ2-1	TRBD1	ASSLGTGGLHEQF
TRBV11-2	TRBJ2-2	TRBD2	ASSLDGGVGELF
TRBV19	TRBJ1-1	.	ASSMRYENTEAF
TRBV7-9	TRBJ2-7	TRBD2	ASSLGGLAREQY
TRBV19	TRBJ2-7	TRBD1	ASSIDAWTGGSYEQY
TRBV6-1	TRBJ2-1	TRBD2	ASSPTTSGEQF
TRBV29-1	TRBJ2-2	TRBD2	SVRAGSHTGELF
TRBV30	TRBJ2-5	TRBD1	ASRQGLETQY
TRBV7-8	TRBJ1-3	TRBD1	ASSLGQVTLSGNTIY
TRBV19	TRBJ2-7	TRBD1	ASSMGQGTSYEQY
TRBV6-1	TRBJ1-1	.	ASSNLRRGNTEAF
TRBV7-2	TRBJ2-2	TRBD2	ASSVSGRATGELF
TRBV2	TRBJ1-2	.	ASTGGRRRGGYT
TRBV7-2	TRBJ2-7	.	ASSLASGVSYEQY
TRBV28	TRBJ1-1	.	ASSLSTTGTIEAF
TRBV28	TRBJ2-3	.	ASKPGDSTDTQY
TRBV19	TRBJ1-4	.	ASSISQVNEKLF
TRBV2	TRBJ2-7	TRBD1	ASGQTGTGAYEQY
TRBV7-9	TRBJ2-7	TRBD2	ASSSGTSRRPYEQY
TRBV10-3	TRBJ2-5	.	AISDTNHQETQY
TRBV28	TRBJ2-7	TRBD1	ASSSGTGGYEQY
TRBV29-1	TRBJ1-2	.	SVEGDRTNYGYT
TRBV6-6	TRBJ2-1	TRBD1	ASSHGTANNEQF
TRBV11-2	TRBJ1-1	TRBD1	ASSTDRANLQ
TRBV6-5	TRBJ2-7	TRBD1	ASRPPGQYYEQY
TRBV5-1	TRBJ2-3	TRBD2	ASSSFSGRTDTQY
TRBV6-1	TRBJ1-1	TRBD1	ASTTGGGVDTEAF
TRBV7-2	TRBJ2-5	.	ASSLGVQYQETQY
TRBV11-2	TRBJ2-1	TRBD2	ASIAGGPYNEQF
TRBV20-1	TRBJ1-1	.	SAKQEREAF
TRBV6-6	TRBJ2-5	TRBD2	ASSYSTGTSRETQY
TRBV15	TRBJ1-1	TRBD1	ATSSSSPRLLTGEAF
TRBV4-1	TRBJ2-7	.	ASSQDRNSYEQY
TRBV2	TRBJ1-5	.	ASSEGQVHYSNQPQH
TRBV19	TRBJ2-5	.	ATRNRQGPQETQY